Following are 17 T cell receptor beta chains from one sample sequenced in a study of Tregs in tolerant kidney transplant recipients. TCRdb's table, derived via immunoSEQ multiplex PCR, lists solely in-frame clones and lacks some. The data hold about 240,000 clones, with about four fifths observed a single time. Sequenced material: CD4+ T cells from blood. Receptors were obtained from a human donor in good health.

In DNA form, the CDR3 reads TGTGCCAGCTCACCAAGGGACGGCTCCTACAATGAGCAGTTCTTC. The encoded protein is CASSPRDGSYNEQFF. The chain is built from TRBV18 and TRBJ2-1, with D possibly being TRBD1 or TRBD2 (5 bases each). The V end was cut by 2 bases, the J end by 0 bases, with 8 bases between. Germline lookup yields CDR1 KGHSH and CDR2 LQKENI. CDR3 length equals 15 residues.

The chain carries TRBV30 and TRBJ1-6, with D unclear. The CDR3 extends over 16 amino acids. CDR1 and CDR2 from the germline V gene are GTSNPN and SVGIG (reference sequence). Trimming took 3 bases from V and 1 from J, leaving 13 bases between them. CDR3: CAWRDRRGSYNSPLHF. CDR3 nucleotides: TGTGCCTGGAGAGACCGGAGAGGATCCTATAATTCACCCCTCCACTTT. The full variable domain, with the rest looked up from reference TRBV30 and TRBJ1-6, is SQTIHQWPATLVQPVGSPLSLECTVEGTSNPNLYWYRQAAGRGLQLLFYSVGIGQISSEVPQNLSASRPQDRQFILSSKKLLLSDSGFYLCAWRDRRGSYNSPLHFGNGTRLTVT.

This clone has a single count. V usage is TRBV6-6 and J usage is TRBJ2-3; D ambiguous. Germline CDR1 MNHNY, CDR2 SVGAGI (reference sequence). V lost 6 bases and J lost 2, with 12 bases in between. This CDR3 is 14 amino acids long. The CDR3 DNA is TGTGCCAGCAGGGTCCCAAGGGACACAGATACGCAGTATTTT. Amino acid sequence: CASRVPRDTDTQYF.

The gene calls are TRBV30 and TRBJ1-5; D might be TRBD1 (5 bases). CDR3 size: 15 residues. Germline V lookup: CDR1 GTSNPN, CDR2 SVGIG (reference sequence). Trimming shortened V by 3 bases and J by 4 bases, and 16 bases separated the two germline ends. The CDR3 spells CAWSVGLGGNQPQHF. The CDR3 DNA reads TGTGCCTGGAGCGTGGGACTCGGGGGGAATCAGCCCCAGCATTTT.

The chain links TRBV7-3 to TRBJ2-1, with TRBD1 matching 8 bases. V shed 5 bases, J shed 3 bases, and the junction held 6 bases outside the gene matches. Germline V CDR1 and CDR2: SGHTA, FQGTGA. The CDR3 extends over 15 amino acids. The CDR3 coding sequence is TGTGCCAGCAGCAACGGACAGGGCGGCTACAATGAGCAGTTCTTC. Protein product: CASSNGQGGYNEQFF.

This chain links TRBV18 with TRBJ2-6, with 9 bases that match TRBD1. V lost 1 base to trimming and J lost 2 bases; unmatched junction nucleotides: 3. Per germline, CDR1 KGHSH and CDR2 LQKENI. The CDR3 is 17 residues long. The CDR3 nucleotides read TGTGCCAGCTCACCACAAGGGACAGGGACTGGGGCCAACGTCCTGACTTTC. Translating it yields CASSPQGTGTGANVLTF.

The chain joins TRBV10-3 to TRBJ2-7; D uncertain. CDR1 ENHRY and CDR2 SYGVKD come from the germline V gene. V was pared by 0 bases and J by 3 bases, with 9 bases between. The CDR3 is 14 amino acids. The CDR3, as DNA: TGTGCCATCAGTGAGTCTTACACAAGCTACGAGCAGTACTTC. Translated: CAISESYTSYEQYF.

This clone occurred a few times. The sample holds other DNA sequences that translate to the same CDR3. This rearrangement joins TRBV2 to TRBJ2-7; D tentatively fits TRBD1 or TRBD2 (6 bases each). Trimming stripped 6 bases from V and 1 base from J, with 10 bases between. Germline V gene sequence: CDR1 SNHLY, CDR2 FYNNEI. This CDR3 is 13 amino acids long. The CDR3 DNA reads as TGTGCCAGCAGCGGGGGACATTCCTACGAGCAGTACTTC. It encodes CASSGGHSYEQYF. The full variable domain, rest sourced from reference TRBV2 and TRBJ2-7, is EPEVTQTPSHQVTQMGQEVILRCVPISNHLYFYWYRQILGQKVEFLVSFYNNEISEKSEIFDDQFSVERPDGSNFTLKIRSTKLEDSAMYFCASSGGHSYEQYFGPGTRLTVT.

The rearrangement joins TRBV29-1 to TRBJ1-2; 8 nucleotides agree with TRBD1. The V gene's germline CDR1 is SQVTM and CDR2 ANQGSEA. The CDR3 loop spans 12 amino acids. Unmatched junction bases numbered 2, after V lost 4 bases and J lost 4 bases. This CDR3 reads CSVGTGPYGYTF. Here the CDR3 DNA reads TGCAGCGTTGGGACAGGGCCCTATGGCTACACCTTC.

J is TRBJ2-3 and V is TRBV7-2; 7 bases agree with TRBD1. The CDR3 has 15 residues. After removal of 5 bases from V and 1 base from J, the junction contained 6 bases not matched to a gene. Germline values: CDR1 SGHTA, CDR2 FQGNSA. CDR3 region: CASSKGQPGTDTQYF. CDR3 coding DNA: TGTGCCAGCAGCAAGGGACAGCCCGGCACAGATACGCAGTATTTT.

This chain joins TRBV6-5 and TRBJ2-7; 9 bases are a match to TRBD2. This CDR3 contains 13 residues. CDR1 MNHEY and CDR2 SVGAGI come from the germline V gene. Unmatched junction bases numbered 6, after V lost 8 bases and J lost 4 bases. The CDR3 here is CASAQSGGYEQYF. The CDR3 coding sequence is TGTGCCAGCGCCCAAAGCGGGGGGTACGAGCAGTACTTC.

In this sample, this clone turned up a few times. J is TRBJ2-7 and V is TRBV10-1; no clear D gene. V was clipped by 0 bases and J by 3 bases, with 0 bases between them. Germline V CDR1 and CDR2: WNHNN, SYGVQD (reference sequence). CDR3 length: 11 residues. CDR3 in DNA: TGCGCCAGCAGTGAGTCCTACGAGCAGTACTTC. This sequence encodes CASSESYEQYF.

In DNA, the CDR3 is TGTGCCAGTAGTATCGGTCTAGCGGCGAACACCGGGGAGCTGTTTTTT. Encoded protein: CASSIGLAANTGELFF. The chain employs TRBV19 and TRBJ2-2, with 7 bases lining up with TRBD2. Unmatched junction bases numbered 4, after V lost 3 bases and J lost 0 bases. Germline V gene data show CDR1 as LNHDA and CDR2 as SQIVND (reference sequence). The CDR3 extends over 16 amino acids.

J is TRBJ2-3 and V is TRBV2; D is possibly TRBD2 (5 bases). From germline, CDR1 is SNHLY and CDR2 FYNNEI. The CDR3 runs to 14 residues. Trimming stripped 8 bases from V and 2 bases from J, with 14 bases between. The CDR3, as DNA: TGTGCCAGCGCTGTGAGCGGAATCACAGATACGCAGTATTTT. Its translation is CASAVSGITDTQYF.

This chain connects TRBV30 to TRBJ2-7, with D perhaps matching TRBD1 (6 bases). Looked up from germline, CDR1 is GTSNPN and CDR2 is SVGIG (reference sequence). Trimming cost V 0 bases and J 6 bases, with 24 bases left between them. The length of the CDR3 is 17 residues. As DNA, the CDR3 is TGTGCCTGGAGTGTAGGTCGGACAGTAATCCCCTCACGCGAGCAGTACTTC. It encodes CAWSVGRTVIPSREQYF.

The gene calls are TRBV7-6 and TRBJ2-6, with D unclear. CDR1 is SGHVS and CDR2 is FNYEAQ in the germline V gene. V lost 0 bases, J lost 2 bases, and 5 bases lay in between. The CDR3 is 15 residues long. The CDR3 sequence is CASSLAPPGANVLTF. In DNA form, the CDR3 reads TGTGCCAGCAGCTTAGCGCCGCCTGGGGCCAACGTCCTGACTTTC.

The V and J genes are TRBV28 and TRBJ2-2; D not certain. V was pared by 3 bases and J by 5 bases, with 10 bases between. Germline lookup yields CDR1 MDHEN and CDR2 SYDVKM. The CDR3 is made up of 14 amino acids. For the CDR3, the DNA is TGTGCCAGCAGTTTGCCCCCTGGGACCGGGGAGCTGTTTTTT. This gives the protein CASSLPPGTGELFF.